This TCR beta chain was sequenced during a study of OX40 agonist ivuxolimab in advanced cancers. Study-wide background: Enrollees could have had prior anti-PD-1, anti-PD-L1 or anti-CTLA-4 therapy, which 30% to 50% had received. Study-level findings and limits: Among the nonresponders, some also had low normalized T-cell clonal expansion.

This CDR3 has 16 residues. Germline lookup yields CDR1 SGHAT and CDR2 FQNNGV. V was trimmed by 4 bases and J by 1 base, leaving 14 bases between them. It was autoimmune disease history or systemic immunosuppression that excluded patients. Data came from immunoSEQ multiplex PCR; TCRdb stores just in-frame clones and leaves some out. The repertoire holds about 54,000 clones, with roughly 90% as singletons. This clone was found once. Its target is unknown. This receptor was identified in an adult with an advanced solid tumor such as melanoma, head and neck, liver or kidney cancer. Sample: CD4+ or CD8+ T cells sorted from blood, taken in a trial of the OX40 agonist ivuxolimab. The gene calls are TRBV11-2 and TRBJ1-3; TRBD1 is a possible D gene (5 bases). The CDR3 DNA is TGTGCCAGCAGCTCCGGGACGTCCGCGTCTGGAAACACCATATATTTT. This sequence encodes CASSSGTSASGNTIYF.